This T cell receptor (beta chain) was captured by sequencing in a study of shared clonotypes between healthy human individuals. The naive CD8 subset, CD45RO-negative cells positively selected for CCR7, excluded terminally differentiated effector memory CD45RA+ cells. Unmatched junction bases numbered 6, after V lost 6 bases and J lost 4 bases. CDR1 is SQVTM, CDR2 ANQGSEA, per germline. The length of the CDR3 is 14 residues. On this clone: Its matching antigen is unknown.

Assay: immunoSEQ multiplex PCR; the TCRdb copy retains only in-frame clones and omits some. The sample contains around 560,000 clones, approximately 96% of which appear only once. Study results and limitations: Donor clonotype sharing was expected to depend on sequencing depth.

The material sequenced was naive CD8+ T cells sorted from blood. V and J are TRBV29-1 and TRBJ2-7; TRBD2 matches 13 bases. The clonotype comes from a woman in her thirties in good health. CDR3 sequence: CSVFGTSGKYEQYF. The CDR3 DNA follows: TGCAGCGTCTTCGGGACTAGCGGGAAGTACGAGCAGTACTTC.